The clone carrying this T cell receptor beta chain was seen more than once but under ten times. This sample stems from a study of identical twins. Deletions cut 0 bases from V and 5 bases from J, with 11 bases between. CDR1 is LGHDT and CDR2 is YNNKEL in the germline V gene (reference sequence). This CDR3 has 15 residues. TCRdb used MiXCR to reprocess the 5' RACE reads, holding one entry per CDR3 protein. Counted here are 500,000 or so distinct CDR3 sequences, roughly 21% occurring once; the ten biggest clones make up around 0.91%. These data were likewise used in another study, on T cells expressing NK-cell markers. That publication notes: Sequencing covered eight donors, seven HCMV-seropositive and one seronegative. Six or seven donors carried dominant NKG2C+ clonotypes that made up roughly 1.0-7.0% of their CD8+ T cells. These clonotypes, the leaders elsewhere, also led the CD3+CD56-NKG2C+ fraction in a few donors.

Material for sequencing was CD4+ T cells sorted from blood. This chain uses TRBV3-1 with TRBJ2-1; D unresolved. This TCR was recovered from a woman under 30 in good health. The CDR3 DNA sequence: TGTGCCAGCAGCCAAGATCCCAGTTATGACAATGAGCAGTTCTTC. It encodes CASSQDPSYDNEQFF.